This T cell receptor (beta chain) was captured by sequencing in a study of T-cell memory formation after mild COVID-19. Via MiXCR, TCRdb re-called the 5' RACE reads, giving one row per CDR3 protein. The sample includes 350,000 to 500,000 distinct CDR3 sequences, under 20% seen only once; the top ten take about a fifth. A remark on this clonotype: A much larger clone sits a single nucleotide away, making a read error possible.

The CDR3 contains 11 residues. Per germline, CDR1 DFQATT and CDR2 SNEGSKA (reference sequence). Trimming took off 7 bases at V and 14 bases at J, with 15 bases between the two ends. The TCR originated in a man between 18 and 35 years old who had mild COVID-19 (a few samples of this study predate the infection). Cell type and time point are not known. Sample: PBMCs or a T cell subset sorted from them (not recorded which). The rearrangement links TRBV20-1 to TRBJ1-6; D is unclear. CDR3 coding DNA: TGCAGTGTTCACGTGGGAAGCTCCCTCCACTTT. Translated, it gives CSVHVGSSLHF.